Sequencing of this TCR beta chain was carried out in a study of T cell clonality in common variable immunodeficiency. Overall study results and limits: Compared with healthy controls, CVID subjects showed increased TCRbeta clonality, mostly in about a third.

Method: immunoSEQ multiplex PCR; TCRdb's copy keeps in-frame clones and lacks some. The data list roughly 40,000 clones, none observed once; 1.2% to 1.5% falls to the top ten. The table lists this clone with many counts. Its antigen is as yet unknown. Read data end 3 residues before the CDR3 end; the end is taken from the germline J gene. The CDR3 extends over 13 amino acids. Trimming took off 2 bases at V and 6 bases at J, with 11 bases between the two ends. The sequencing input was peripheral blood mononuclear cells. The V and J genes are TRBV12-3 or TRBV12-4 and TRBJ2-7; D possibly corresponds to TRBD2 (5 bases). The sequence was obtained from a person between 18 and 75 years old in good health. The CDR3 DNA, read in part, is TGTGCCAGCAGTTTACTGCAGGCGGGCGAG. Its protein product is CASSLLQAGE. The full CDR3 is CASSLLQAGEQYF.